This entry is about one T cell receptor (beta chain). These data originate in a study of blood T cell repertoires in COVID-19. Data came from immunoSEQ multiplex PCR; TCRdb stores just in-frame clones and leaves some out. The sample lists 130,000 to 150,000 clones, roughly 79% occurring once. V was pared by 2 bases and J by 6 bases, with 4 bases of the junction left unmatched. Germline-derived CDR1 and CDR2 are SGHDT and YYEEEE. This CDR3 comprises 15 residues. The sample consisted of peripheral blood. The rearrangement uses TRBV5-6 and TRBJ1-5; 11 bases agree with TRBD1. The TCR sequence derives from a human donor with acute or convalescent COVID-19. The donor label of this sample is uncertain. The CDR3 coding sequence is TGTGCCAGCAGCTTCAGGGGACAGGGGGGTCAGCCCCAGCATTTT. Translated: CASSFRGQGGQPQHF.